The clone carrying this T cell receptor (beta chain) occurred once. These data come from a study of siplizumab effects on memory and regulatory T cells. Assay used: immunoSEQ multiplex PCR; TCRdb lists only in-frame clones, some missing. The repertoire includes around 100,000 clones, about 95% of them detected once, and 1% to 1.5% sits in the top ten. The TCR was taken from a human donor in good health. Source material: non-Treg CD4+ T cells sorted from blood.

CDR3 sequence (DNA): TGTGCCACCAGCAGAGGGGGGGGCGATGGCTACACCTTC. Its translation is CATSRGGGDGYTF. The rearrangement joins TRBV15 to TRBJ1-2; maybe TRBD1 (6 bases). The CDR3 totals 13 residues. Looked up from germline, CDR1 is LNHNV and CDR2 is YYDKDF (reference sequence). V lost 1 base and J lost 6, with 9 bases in between.